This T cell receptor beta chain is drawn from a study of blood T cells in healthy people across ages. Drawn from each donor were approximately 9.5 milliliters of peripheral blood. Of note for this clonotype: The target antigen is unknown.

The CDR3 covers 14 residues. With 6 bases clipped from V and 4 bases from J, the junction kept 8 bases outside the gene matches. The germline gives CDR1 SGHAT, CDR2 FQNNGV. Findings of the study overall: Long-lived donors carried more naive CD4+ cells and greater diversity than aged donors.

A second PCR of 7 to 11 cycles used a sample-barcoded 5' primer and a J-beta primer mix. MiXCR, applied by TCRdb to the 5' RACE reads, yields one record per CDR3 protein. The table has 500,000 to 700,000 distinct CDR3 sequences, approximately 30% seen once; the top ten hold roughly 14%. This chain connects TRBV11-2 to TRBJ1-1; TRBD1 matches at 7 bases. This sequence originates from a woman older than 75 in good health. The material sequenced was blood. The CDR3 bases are TGTGCCAGCAGGGGTCAGGGGGTGGGCACTGAAGCTTTCTTT. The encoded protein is CASRGQGVGTEAFF.